The T cell receptor beta chain described here comes from a study of blood T cells in healthy people across ages. V was cut by 5 bases and J by 2 bases, with 12 bases left in between. Per the germline V gene, CDR1 is SEHNR and CDR2 is FQNEAQ (reference sequence). The CDR3 is 14 amino acids. Remarks on this clonotype: The conserved phenylalanine or tryptophan normally closing the CDR3 is absent here, so this likely arose from a read error.

A sample-barcoded 5' primer and a J-beta primer mix were used in a second PCR of roughly 6 to 11 cycles. The template-switch adaptor, which had 12 random nucleotides, put a tag on each cDNA molecule. MiXCR, run by TCRdb on the 5' RACE reads, gives a single entry per CDR3 protein. The sample yields 1.5 million to 2 million distinct CDR3 sequences, roughly 30% seen once. This receptor was identified in a woman aged 30 to 39 in good health. V and J are TRBV7-9 and TRBJ2-5; D is unresolved. Sequenced: blood. The CDR3 coding sequence is TGTGCCAGCAGCCGTCCGGAATCACAAGAGACCCAGTACTAC. This codes for CASSRPESQETQYY.